This TCR beta chain appears in the sequencing data of a study of cytomegalovirus exposure and HLA in healthy donors. Study overall: There were 117 million unique TCR beta sequences, drawn from about 180 million T cells, in an earlier analysis. Early on, a data release was issued that held 80 million to 90 million unique TCRs from HLA-typed donors.

This PCR relied on a set of 60 Vbeta primers and 13 Jbeta primers. Sequencing used immunoSEQ multiplex PCR; TCRdb keeps in-frame clones, though not all of them. The sample includes about 220,000 clones, over 65% of them seen just once. This clone showed up just once. The TCR sequence derives from a man in his late teens or twenties in good health and CMV-seronegative. Specimen: PBMCs.

CDR3 sequence: CASSPTLGANVLTF. DNA of the CDR3: TGTGCCAGCAGCCCCACTCTGGGGGCCAACGTCCTGACTTTC. This chain joins TRBV6-6 and TRBJ2-6; D gene uncertain. The V gene's germline CDR1 is MNHNY and CDR2 SVGAGI (reference sequence). Trimming removed 6 bases from V and 4 bases from J, with 10 bases in between. The CDR3 is 14 amino acids.